These T cell receptor beta chains were read from a single sample in a study of cytomegalovirus exposure and HLA in healthy donors. Using immunoSEQ multiplex PCR, the repertoire was profiled, and TCRdb retains in-frame clones only, with some absent. The sample consists of about 160,000 clones, 81% of them appearing once. Source material: PBMCs. All receptors derive from a woman between 18 and 29 years old in good health and CMV-seronegative. CDR3s include the opening cysteine and the closing phenylalanine or tryptophan. Fields, in order: CDR3 length, D gene, J gene, V gene, clone size, CDR3 DNA, CDR3 protein. D genes are given only for firm matches. For some rows the clone size is stated as once, few or many, or as a class when expanded; others skip it.

cdr3_length: 13
d_call: TRBD1
j_call: TRBJ1-2
v_call: TRBV30
clone_size: -
cdr3_nt: TGTGCCTGGCCGGGACAGGGGGCTCGGGGCTACACCTTC
cdr3_aa: CAWPGQGARGYTF

cdr3_length: 15
d_call: TRBD1
j_call: TRBJ2-7
v_call: TRBV11-2
clone_size: once
cdr3_nt: TGTGCCAGCAGCTCGTACAGGGGGCTTAACTACGAGCAGTACTTC
cdr3_aa: CASSSYRGLNYEQYF

cdr3_length: 13
d_call: -
j_call: TRBJ2-2
v_call: TRBV18
clone_size: -
cdr3_nt: TGTGCCAGCTCACCTGCAGGGTCCGGGGAGCTGTTTTTT
cdr3_aa: CASSPAGSGELFF

cdr3_length: 12
d_call: -
j_call: TRBJ2-1
v_call: TRBV7-2
clone_size: -
cdr3_nt: TGTGCCAGCAGCTCCCCTCCTAATGAGCAGTTCTTC
cdr3_aa: CASSSPPNEQFF

cdr3_length: 19
d_call: TRBD2
j_call: TRBJ2-1
v_call: TRBV18
clone_size: -
cdr3_nt: TGTGCCAGCTCACCACTAGCGGAAGCGCAGGGAAGGGCTAGCGGTGAGCAGTTCTTC
cdr3_aa: CASSPLAEAQGRASGEQFF

cdr3_length: 16
d_call: -
j_call: TRBJ1-6
v_call: TRBV11-2
clone_size: -
cdr3_nt: TGTGCCAGCAGCTTCTCCCCGGGACATAAAAATTCACCCCTCCACTTT
cdr3_aa: CASSFSPGHKNSPLHF

cdr3_length: 15
d_call: TRBD1
j_call: TRBJ1-5
v_call: TRBV16
clone_size: -
cdr3_nt: TGTGCCAGCAGCCAATCAGCAGGGGGTGGGGAGCCCCAGCATTTT
cdr3_aa: CASSQSAGGGEPQHF

cdr3_length: 13
d_call: TRBD2
j_call: TRBJ2-1
v_call: TRBV11-2
clone_size: -
cdr3_nt: TGTGCCAGCAGGGCCGGGACTAGCGGAGAGCAGTTCTTC
cdr3_aa: CASRAGTSGEQFF

cdr3_length: 14
d_call: -
j_call: TRBJ1-2
v_call: TRBV6-5
clone_size: -
cdr3_nt: TGTGCCAGCAGATTACAGGGTGTGGGCTATGGCTACACCTTC
cdr3_aa: CASRLQGVGYGYTF

cdr3_length: 13
d_call: -
j_call: TRBJ2-5
v_call: TRBV10-2
clone_size: -
cdr3_nt: TGCGCCAGCAGTGAACATCGGGGGGAGACCCAGTACTTC
cdr3_aa: CASSEHRGETQYF

cdr3_length: 15
d_call: TRBD1
j_call: TRBJ1-3
v_call: TRBV28
clone_size: -
cdr3_nt: TGTGCCAGCAATGGGGCAGACAGGGGTGGAAACACCATATATTTT
cdr3_aa: CASNGADRGGNTIYF

cdr3_length: 14
d_call: -
j_call: TRBJ2-1
v_call: TRBV9
clone_size: once
cdr3_nt: TGTGCCAGCAGCCAGACTCTCCCCGGCAATGAGCAGTTCTTC
cdr3_aa: CASSQTLPGNEQFF

cdr3_length: 17
d_call: -
j_call: TRBJ1-3
v_call: TRBV28
clone_size: -
cdr3_nt: TGTGCCAGCAGTTTAATGACGCAGGAATACTCTGGAAACACCATATATTTT
cdr3_aa: CASSLMTQEYSGNTIYF

cdr3_length: 17
d_call: TRBD1
j_call: TRBJ2-1
v_call: TRBV7-2
clone_size: -
cdr3_nt: TGTGCCAGCAGCTTAGGGCAGACAGGGGTTTATGTCTATGAGCAGTTCTTC
cdr3_aa: CASSLGQTGVYVYEQFF

cdr3_length: 13
d_call: -
j_call: TRBJ1-1
v_call: TRBV6-1
clone_size: few
cdr3_nt: TGTGCCACCAATCTCAACAGTAACACTGAAGCTTTCTTT
cdr3_aa: CATNLNSNTEAFF

cdr3_length: 14
d_call: -
j_call: TRBJ2-7
v_call: TRBV4-1
clone_size: -
cdr3_nt: TGCGCCAGCAGCCAAGAAAGGGAGTCGCGCGAGCAGTACTTC
cdr3_aa: CASSQERESREQYF

cdr3_length: 13
d_call: -
j_call: TRBJ1-5
v_call: TRBV7-9
clone_size: -
cdr3_nt: TGTGCCAGCAGCTACGGAGTTGATCAGCCCCAGCATTTT
cdr3_aa: CASSYGVDQPQHF

cdr3_length: 15
d_call: -
j_call: TRBJ1-5
v_call: TRBV19
clone_size: -
cdr3_nt: TGTGCCAGTAGTATTTGGGAGAATAGCAATCAGCCCCAGCATTTT
cdr3_aa: CASSIWENSNQPQHF

cdr3_length: 16
d_call: TRBD2
j_call: TRBJ2-1
v_call: TRBV6-5
clone_size: -
cdr3_nt: TGTGCCAGCAGTTACTCGTACGTGGGACTAGCACTTGAGCAGTTCTTC
cdr3_aa: CASSYSYVGLALEQFF

cdr3_length: 20
d_call: TRBD1
j_call: TRBJ1-1
v_call: TRBV10-1
clone_size: -
cdr3_nt: TGCGCCAGCATATCTACCGGGACAGTGCGCCCGCTATACATGAACACTGAAGCTTTCTTT
cdr3_aa: CASISTGTVRPLYMNTEAFF

cdr3_length: 17
d_call: TRBD2
j_call: TRBJ2-7
v_call: TRBV27
clone_size: -
cdr3_nt: TGTGCCAGCAGTCCCACCGGGGTCCTAGCGGGCCTCTACGAGCAGTACTTC
cdr3_aa: CASSPTGVLAGLYEQYF

cdr3_length: 14
d_call: TRBD1
j_call: TRBJ1-2
v_call: TRBV7-2
clone_size: -
cdr3_nt: TGTGCCAGCAGCGGGGGACAGGGGAAAAATGGCTACACCTTC
cdr3_aa: CASSGGQGKNGYTF

cdr3_length: 15
d_call: -
j_call: TRBJ2-7
v_call: TRBV10-2
clone_size: -
cdr3_nt: TGCGCCAGCAGTGAGTCGGGGCGGGGAACCTACGAGCAGTACTTC
cdr3_aa: CASSESGRGTYEQYF

cdr3_length: 15
d_call: -
j_call: TRBJ1-6
v_call: TRBV21-1
clone_size: -
cdr3_nt: TGTGCCAGCAGCTTAAGACAGGACGATAATTCACCCCTCCACTTT
cdr3_aa: CASSLRQDDNSPLHF

cdr3_length: 15
d_call: -
j_call: TRBJ1-1
v_call: TRBV29-1
clone_size: -
cdr3_nt: TGCAGCGTTGTTGCGGGTAGTAATATGAACACTGAAGCTTTCTTT
cdr3_aa: CSVVAGSNMNTEAFF

cdr3_length: 13
d_call: -
j_call: TRBJ1-3
v_call: TRBV5-1
clone_size: -
cdr3_nt: TGCGCCAGCAGCTTTCAGGGTGGAAACACCATATATTTT
cdr3_aa: CASSFQGGNTIYF

cdr3_length: 16
d_call: TRBD1
j_call: TRBJ1-4
v_call: TRBV7-9
clone_size: once
cdr3_nt: TGTGCCAGCAGCCAATGGACAGGGGGCAATAATGAAAAACTGTTTTTT
cdr3_aa: CASSQWTGGNNEKLFF

cdr3_length: 18
d_call: TRBD1
j_call: TRBJ1-1
v_call: TRBV15
clone_size: -
cdr3_nt: TGTGCCACCAGCAGCAAACCCCGGGACAGGGGGACGAACACTGAAGCTTTCTTT
cdr3_aa: CATSSKPRDRGTNTEAFF

cdr3_length: 13
d_call: -
j_call: TRBJ1-1
v_call: TRBV5-1
clone_size: -
cdr3_nt: TGCGCCAGCAGCTTGCAAGGGGACACTGAAGCTTTCTTT
cdr3_aa: CASSLQGDTEAFF

cdr3_length: 15
d_call: -
j_call: TRBJ2-3
v_call: TRBV5-1
clone_size: few
cdr3_nt: TGCGCCAGCAGCCCGCTGATTCGCGAGGCAGATACGCAGTATTTT
cdr3_aa: CASSPLIREADTQYF

cdr3_length: 16
d_call: TRBD1
j_call: TRBJ1-6
v_call: TRBV5-4
clone_size: -
cdr3_nt: TGTGCCAGCAGCCGGGGACAGGGCTTGGCAAATTCACCCCTCCACTTT
cdr3_aa: CASSRGQGLANSPLHF

cdr3_length: 20
d_call: TRBD2
j_call: TRBJ2-7
v_call: TRBV12-5
clone_size: -
cdr3_nt: TGTGCTAGTGGCCGACGGACCGGGACTAGCGCAACCATCATGTCCTACGAGCAGTACTTC
cdr3_aa: CASGRRTGTSATIMSYEQYF

cdr3_length: 16
d_call: -
j_call: TRBJ1-2
v_call: TRBV5-1
clone_size: -
cdr3_nt: TGCGCCAGCAGCCCAGACAGCCACCCTTTTAACTATGGCTACACCTTC
cdr3_aa: CASSPDSHPFNYGYTF

cdr3_length: 14
d_call: TRBD1
j_call: TRBJ1-5
v_call: TRBV7-6
clone_size: -
cdr3_nt: TGTGCCAGCAGCCGTGGACAGGGGGATCAGCCCCAGCATTTT
cdr3_aa: CASSRGQGDQPQHF

cdr3_length: 13
d_call: -
j_call: TRBJ2-3
v_call: TRBV6-6
clone_size: -
cdr3_nt: TGTGCCAGCAGTTACCTATCCACAGATACGCAGTATTTT
cdr3_aa: CASSYLSTDTQYF

cdr3_length: 14
d_call: -
j_call: TRBJ2-7
v_call: TRBV5-5
clone_size: -
cdr3_nt: TGTGCCAGCAGCTTGGCCGGGACTCCCTACGAGCAGTACTTC
cdr3_aa: CASSLAGTPYEQYF

cdr3_length: 14
d_call: -
j_call: TRBJ2-7
v_call: TRBV27
clone_size: -
cdr3_nt: TGTGCCAGCAGTTTATACGGACTCGGGAACGAGCAGTACTTC
cdr3_aa: CASSLYGLGNEQYF

cdr3_length: 14
d_call: TRBD1
j_call: TRBJ2-2
v_call: TRBV2
clone_size: -
cdr3_nt: TGTGCCATCCGGACAGGGGAGGGCACCGGGGAGCTGTTTTTT
cdr3_aa: CAIRTGEGTGELFF

cdr3_length: 13
d_call: -
j_call: TRBJ2-2
v_call: TRBV7-2
clone_size: -
cdr3_nt: TGTGCCAGCAGCCCGGATCGGGGCGGGGAGCTGTTTTTT
cdr3_aa: CASSPDRGGELFF

cdr3_length: 13
d_call: -
j_call: TRBJ2-7
v_call: TRBV27
clone_size: -
cdr3_nt: TGTGCCAGCAGTACGACAGCCGCCTACGAGCAGTACTTC
cdr3_aa: CASSTTAAYEQYF

cdr3_length: 11
d_call: -
j_call: TRBJ2-7
v_call: TRBV6-1
clone_size: -
cdr3_nt: TGTGCCAGCAATAGTTTCTACGAGCAGTACTTC
cdr3_aa: CASNSFYEQYF

cdr3_length: 13
d_call: -
j_call: TRBJ2-7
v_call: TRBV28
clone_size: -
cdr3_nt: TGTGCCAGCAGAGACGGGGTAGTGTACGAGCAGTACTTC
cdr3_aa: CASRDGVVYEQYF

cdr3_length: 16
d_call: TRBD2
j_call: TRBJ2-3
v_call: TRBV5-8
clone_size: -
cdr3_nt: TGTGCCAGCAGCTTGGTGTGGCGGGAGGACACAGATACGCAGTATTTT
cdr3_aa: CASSLVWREDTDTQYF

cdr3_length: 16
d_call: TRBD1
j_call: TRBJ1-1
v_call: TRBV7-9
clone_size: -
cdr3_nt: TGTGCCAGCACTTTCCCGCCGACAGGGGCGAACACTGAAGCTTTCTTT
cdr3_aa: CASTFPPTGANTEAFF

cdr3_length: 12
d_call: -
j_call: TRBJ1-1
v_call: TRBV7-9
clone_size: once
cdr3_nt: TGTGCCAGCAGCAGAGGCTTGTCCGGGGCTTTCTTT
cdr3_aa: CASSRGLSGAFF

cdr3_length: 13
d_call: -
j_call: TRBJ1-2
v_call: TRBV27
clone_size: -
cdr3_nt: TGTGCCAGCAGTTTCCGGGGGGCTCGTGGCTACACCTTC
cdr3_aa: CASSFRGARGYTF

cdr3_length: 17
d_call: TRBD2
j_call: TRBJ2-5
v_call: TRBV5-1
clone_size: -
cdr3_nt: TGCGCCAGCAGGGGACTAGCGGGAGGTCTGACGCAAGAGACCCAGTACTTC
cdr3_aa: CASRGLAGGLTQETQYF

cdr3_length: 15
d_call: TRBD1
j_call: TRBJ1-1
v_call: TRBV2
clone_size: -
cdr3_nt: TGTGCCAGCAGTGTCAGACGAACAGGGGGCACTGAAGCTTTCTTT
cdr3_aa: CASSVRRTGGTEAFF

cdr3_length: 16
d_call: TRBD2
j_call: TRBJ2-3
v_call: TRBV4-2
clone_size: -
cdr3_nt: TGTGCCAGCAGCCCAACTAGCGGGTCTAGCACAGATACGCAGTATTTT
cdr3_aa: CASSPTSGSSTDTQYF

cdr3_length: 13
d_call: -
j_call: TRBJ1-1
v_call: TRBV7-9
clone_size: -
cdr3_nt: TGTGCCAGCAGCTTCGGGAAGGTCACTGAAGCTTTCTTT
cdr3_aa: CASSFGKVTEAFF

cdr3_length: 13
d_call: -
j_call: TRBJ1-1
v_call: TRBV5-1
clone_size: -
cdr3_nt: TGCGCCAGCAGCTTCGACTGGAACACTGAAGCTTTCTTT
cdr3_aa: CASSFDWNTEAFF

cdr3_length: 12
d_call: -
j_call: TRBJ1-5
v_call: TRBV10-1
clone_size: -
cdr3_nt: TGCGCCAGCAGTGAGTCCGGTCAGCCCCAGCATTTT
cdr3_aa: CASSESGQPQHF

cdr3_length: 14
d_call: -
j_call: TRBJ2-2
v_call: TRBV5-6
clone_size: -
cdr3_nt: TGTGCCAGCAGCTGGGGCGCTAACACCGGGGAGCTGTTTTTT
cdr3_aa: CASSWGANTGELFF

cdr3_length: 13
d_call: TRBD1
j_call: TRBJ1-1
v_call: TRBV6-1
clone_size: -
cdr3_nt: TGTGCCAGCAGTTGGACAGGTAACACTGAAGCTTTCTTT
cdr3_aa: CASSWTGNTEAFF

cdr3_length: 15
d_call: -
j_call: TRBJ1-1
v_call: TRBV28
clone_size: -
cdr3_nt: TGTGCCAGCAGTTTATGGGCTGCAGGGAACACTGAAGCTTTCTTT
cdr3_aa: CASSLWAAGNTEAFF

cdr3_length: 14
d_call: -
j_call: TRBJ2-2
v_call: TRBV28
clone_size: -
cdr3_nt: TGTGCCAGCAGTCCCCAGGTCCCGAGAGGGGAGCTGTTTTTT
cdr3_aa: CASSPQVPRGELFF

cdr3_length: 15
d_call: TRBD2
j_call: TRBJ2-7
v_call: TRBV27
clone_size: few
cdr3_nt: TGTGCCACCCGCGGGAGGACACCTCACTCCTACGAGCAGTACTTC
cdr3_aa: CATRGRTPHSYEQYF